Presented here are 10 T cell receptor beta chains from one specimen sequenced in a study of shared clonotypes between healthy human individuals. Clones were sequenced by immunoSEQ multiplex PCR, and TCRdb holds only the in-frame ones, with some missing. The sample holds around 440,000 clones, 77% seen once. The sequenced material came from PBMCs. Every receptor here comes from a middle-aged woman in good health. Some clones in this sample may be carry-over from other donors' samples.

This chain connects TRBV28 to TRBJ1-2, with D possibly TRBD1 on 5 matching bases. CDR1 MDHEN and CDR2 SYDVKM come from the germline V gene. This CDR3 spans 17 amino acids. V was pared by 6 bases and J by 1 base, with 21 bases between. CDR3 coding DNA: TGTGCCAGCAGCCATGGAGGGGCCGATCCAAATAACTATGGCTACACCTTC. Translating gives CASSHGGADPNNYGYTF.

Concerning this clone: One base away lies a much larger clone, so this may be a sequencing read error. This chain connects TRBV7-2 to TRBJ2-7; D possibly matches TRBD1 or TRBD2 (5 bases each). The V end was cut by 1 base, the J end by 3 bases, with 10 bases between. The V gene's germline CDR1 is SGHTA and CDR2 FQGNSA. This CDR3 has 14 residues. The CDR3 DNA reads as TGTGCCAGCAGCTTAGACAAGGGGAGCTACGAGCAGTACTTC. Its protein is CASSLDKGSYEQYF.

The V and J genes are TRBV6-5 and TRBJ2-5, with 8 bases aligning to TRBD1. The germline CDR1 and CDR2 sequences are MNHEY and SVGAGI. This CDR3 is built from 15 residues. V lost 6 bases and J lost 5; bases outside the gene matches: 11. CDR3 nucleotides: TGTGCCAGCAGCCGATATGGACAGGGTCAGGAGACCCAGTACTTC. It is translated as CASSRYGQGQETQYF.

The chain recombines TRBV7-9 with TRBJ2-2; D uncertain. CDR1 and CDR2 (germline): SEHNR, FQNEAQ (reference sequence). There are 15 residues in the CDR3. V lost 5 bases to trimming and J lost 8 bases, with 18 bases between them. In DNA form, the CDR3 reads TGTGCCAGCAGCGACCGGGCGCCCCCCACGGGGGAGCTGTTTTTT. As protein: CASSDRAPPTGELFF.

The V call is TRBV19, the J call TRBJ1-1, with D perhaps matching TRBD1 (5 bases). Per germline, CDR1 LNHDA and CDR2 SQIVND (reference sequence). The CDR3 loop spans 14 amino acids. With 3 bases removed from V and 0 bases from J, the gap between germline ends came to 8 bases. CDR3 coding DNA: TGTGCCAGTAGTATTTGGGGGGTGAACACTGAAGCTTTCTTT. Encoded protein: CASSIWGVNTEAFF.

This chain uses TRBV7-2 with TRBJ1-4; unclear D gene. This CDR3 is 16 amino acids long. Germline V gene data show CDR1 as SGHTA and CDR2 as FQGNSA. Trimming shortened V by 5 bases and J by 5 bases, and 18 bases separated the two germline ends. CDR3 in DNA: TGTGCCAGCAGCCCCGAAGGCCACTCGGGGAATGAAAAACTGTTTTTT. Translation gives CASSPEGHSGNEKLFF.

V is TRBV10-3 and J is TRBJ2-5; D is unclear. The closer fit of TRBJ2-7 to the DNA end suggests the J call may be wrong. Per germline, CDR1 ENHRY and CDR2 SYGVKD. The CDR3 has 12 amino acids. CDR3 nucleotide sequence: TGTGCCATCAGTGAGTCCCTCTACGAGCAGTACTTC. This translates into CAISESLYEQYF.

The chain couples TRBV28 to TRBJ2-7, with 7 bases identical to TRBD1. After removal of 7 bases from V and 0 bases from J, the junction contained 9 bases not matched to a gene. The CDR3 sequence is 15 residues long. Germline V CDR1 and CDR2: MDHEN, SYDVKM. The DNA of the CDR3 is TGTGCCAGCATCTCCGGACAGGCCAGCTCCTACGAGCAGTACTTC. It is translated as CASISGQASSYEQYF. The full variable domain, rest sourced from reference TRBV28 and TRBJ2-7, is DVKVTQSSRYLVKRTGEKVFLECVQDMDHENMFWYRQDPGLGLRLIYFSYDVKMKEKGDIPEGYSVSREKKERFSLILESASTNQTSMYLCASISGQASSYEQYFGPGTRLTVT.

This chain links TRBV5-1 with TRBJ1-3; D is perhaps TRBD1 (6 bases). In germline, CDR1 is SGHRS, CDR2 YFSETQ. The V end was cut by 0 bases, the J end by 7 bases, with 17 bases between. The CDR3 runs to 16 residues. The CDR3 DNA sequence: TGCGCCAGCAGCTTGGGGCCAGGGGACGCCGGTAACACCATATATTTT. Translating it yields CASSLGPGDAGNTIYF.

This clone was recorded a few times. The chain is built from TRBV5-5 and TRBJ1-2, with a tentative D call TRBD1 (6 bases). This CDR3 spans 14 amino acids. The germline CDR1 and CDR2 sequences are SGHKS and YYEKEE (reference sequence). Trimming left V 0 bases short and J 7 bases short, with 13 bases between. The CDR3 region has the DNA TGTGCCAGCAGCTTGGTACAGGGAAGGTCTGGCTACACCTTC. It encodes CASSLVQGRSGYTF.